One and the same sample provided the 23 T cell receptor beta chains below, sequenced in a study of blood T cell repertoires in COVID-19. Profiled with immunoSEQ multiplex PCR; TCRdb holds only in-frame clones, not every one. Here the sample spans around 99,000 clones, over 60% being singletons. The sequencing sample was made of peripheral blood. All receptors come from a man aged 70-80 years with acute or convalescent COVID-19.

This clone was seen a single time. This chain uses TRBV6-5 with TRBJ1-1; 7 bases agree with TRBD1. V gave up 5 bases and J gave up 7 bases; unmatched junction bases: 4. The CDR3 has 12 residues. Per the germline V gene, CDR1 is MNHEY and CDR2 is SVGAGI. Written as DNA, the CDR3 is TGTGCCAGCAGTCACAGGGGAAATGAAGCTTTCTTT. Amino acids: CASSHRGNEAFF.

This clone showed up just a few times. The chain links TRBV10-1 to TRBJ1-1; TRBD1 agrees at 7 bases. Germline V gives CDR1 WNHNN, CDR2 SYGVQD (reference sequence). This CDR3 comprises 15 residues. V gave up 3 bases and J gave up 0 bases; unmatched junction bases: 4. CDR3 protein: CASSEQGSMNTEAFF. In DNA form, the CDR3 reads TGCGCCAGCAGTGAACAGGGGTCAATGAACACTGAAGCTTTCTTT.

This clone was seen more than once but under ten times. The V gene is TRBV12-3 or TRBV12-4, the J gene TRBJ2-3, with D possibly TRBD2 on 5 matching bases. The CDR3 totals 13 residues. Trimming took off 7 bases at V and 0 bases at J, with 8 bases between the two ends. This chain's CDR3 is CASTGNSTDTQYF. The CDR3 bases are TGTGCCAGCACCGGGAATAGCACAGATACGCAGTATTTT.

The chain recombines TRBV5-1 with TRBJ2-2; TRBD2 agrees at 11 bases. V trimming: 5 bases; J trimming: 2 bases; junction bases outside the gene matches: 5. The CDR3 length is 16 residues. CDR1 and CDR2 from the germline V gene are SGHRS and YFSETQ. The CDR3 nucleotides read TGCGCCAGCAGTAGCGGGGGGGCCACAAACACCGGGGAGCTGTTTTTT. This codes for CASSSGGATNTGELFF.

The V call is TRBV2, the J call TRBJ1-2, with 11 positions matching TRBD1. The CDR3 sequence is 14 residues long. The V and J ends lost 6 bases and 2 bases, in that order; junction bases with no gene match: 2. CDR1 and CDR2 (germline): SNHLY, FYNNEI. CDR3 sequence (DNA): TGTGCCAGCAGGGGGACAGGGGGGAACTATGGCTACACCTTC. Translated, it gives CASRGTGGNYGYTF.

J is TRBJ1-4 and V is TRBV6-1; 7 nucleotides align to TRBD1. With 3 bases clipped from V and 4 bases from J, the junction kept 5 bases outside the gene matches. The CDR3 loop spans 15 amino acids. Germline CDR1 is MNHNS and CDR2 is SASEGT. CDR3 in amino acids: CASSDTGTDNEKLFF. CDR3 DNA sequence: TGTGCCAGCAGTGATACCGGGACAGATAATGAAAAACTGTTTTTT.

This chain connects TRBV12-3 or TRBV12-4 to TRBJ1-2, with 8 positions matching TRBD1. The J segment lost 6 bases and the V segment lost 3 bases, leaving 3 bases of the junction unmatched. The CDR3 is made up of 13 amino acids. DNA of the CDR3: TGTGCCAGCAGTTTCAGGACAGGGAATGGCTACACCTTC. This encodes CASSFRTGNGYTF.

This sequence joins TRBV29-1 and TRBJ1-1; weak D call: TRBD1 (6 bases). This CDR3 comprises 13 residues. CDR1 is SQVTM, CDR2 ANQGSEA, per germline. Between the trimmed V and J ends, which lost 4 bases and 3 bases, there was a span of 12 bases. The CDR3 loop is CSVAVDSYTEAFF. The CDR3 DNA reads as TGCAGCGTTGCAGTGGACAGCTACACTGAAGCTTTCTTT.

Written as DNA, the CDR3 is TGTGCCATCAGTGAGTCTAAGGGAGGGGCTCTCTCTGGAAACACCATATATTTT. Translated: CAISESKGGALSGNTIYF. V usage is TRBV10-3 and J usage is TRBJ1-3; TRBD1 might be the D (5 bases). The germline V gene has CDR1 ENHRY and CDR2 SYGVKD. V lost 0 bases and J 0 bases, leaving 15 bases between the germline ends. The CDR3 spans 18 residues.

The chain couples TRBV5-1 to TRBJ2-2, with TRBD1 matching 9 bases. V shed 4 bases, J shed 4 bases, and the junction held 11 bases outside the gene matches. The CDR3 spans 17 residues. The germline V gene has CDR1 SGHRS and CDR2 YFSETQ. The CDR3 loop reads CASSPRPGQGVTGELFF. The CDR3 nucleotides read TGCGCCAGCAGCCCAAGACCGGGACAGGGAGTCACCGGGGAGCTGTTTTTT.

V usage is TRBV19 and J usage is TRBJ1-6; weak D call: TRBD1 (5 bases). Germline V gene sequence: CDR1 LNHDA, CDR2 SQIVND (reference sequence). Trimming left V 8 bases short and J 8 bases short, with 16 bases between. CDR3 length equals 14 residues. CDR3 in amino acids: CASGGWGDDSPLHF. CDR3 DNA sequence: TGTGCCAGTGGCGGATGGGGCGATGATTCACCCCTCCACTTT.

V and J are TRBV3-1 (or the pseudogene TRBV3-2) and TRBJ2-6; tentatively, D is TRBD2 (5 bases). There are 14 residues in the CDR3. V shed 3 bases and J shed 3 bases, with 6 bases lying between them. CDR1 is LGHDT, CDR2 YNNKEL, per germline (reference sequence). The CDR3 loop reads CASSQRVGANVLTF. In DNA, the CDR3 is TGTGCCAGCAGCCAGCGGGTTGGGGCCAACGTCCTGACTTTC.

CDR3 DNA: TGTGCCAGCAGCTATGGGCCCTCGGCCTATGGCTACACCTTC. Translating it yields CASSYGPSAYGYTF. This sequence joins TRBV5-5 and TRBJ1-2; D gene unclear. The V and J ends lost 3 bases and 4 bases respectively, with 13 bases between them. The CDR3 is 14 residues long. Germline values: CDR1 SGHKS, CDR2 YYEKEE (reference sequence).

CDR3 DNA: TGCAGCGTTCGACAGGGTGAGGGCATTCAGTACTTC. Amino acid sequence: CSVRQGEGIQYF. The rearrangement links TRBV29-1 to TRBJ2-4, with 7 positions matching TRBD1. Germline CDR1 reads SQVTM; CDR2 reads ANQGSEA. CDR3 size: 12 residues. Trimming took 5 bases from V and 9 from J; bases not matched to a gene: 7.

The chain recombines TRBV29-1 with TRBJ1-2; perhaps TRBD1 as D (6 bases). The CDR3 totals 12 residues. The V and J ends lost 1 base and 3 bases respectively, with 6 bases between them. The V gene's germline CDR1 is SQVTM and CDR2 ANQGSEA. The CDR3 sequence is CSVEGTDYGYTF. The CDR3 DNA reads TGCAGCGTTGAAGGGACAGACTATGGCTACACCTTC.

This chain uses TRBV7-2 with TRBJ1-2; 7 bases fit TRBD1. Germline V gives CDR1 SGHTA, CDR2 FQGNSA. J was trimmed by 1 base and V by 6 bases; bases with no gene match: 5. The CDR3 runs 14 residues. The CDR3 DNA is TGTGCCAGCAGTCGGGGGACAGTTAACTATGGCTACACCTTC. Protein: CASSRGTVNYGYTF. Filled out from reference TRBV7-2 and TRBJ1-2, the complete variable domain reads GAGVSQSPSNKVTEKGKDVELRCDPISGHTALYWYRQSLGQGLEFLIYFQGNSAPDKSGLPSDRFSAERTGGSVSTLTIQRTQQEDSAVYLCASSRGTVNYGYTFGSGTRLTVV.

V and J are TRBV5-1 and TRBJ2-5, with 7 bases matching TRBD2. The CDR3 extends over 14 amino acids. The germline V gene has CDR1 SGHRS and CDR2 YFSETQ. The ends lost 5 bases at V and 0 bases at J; junction bases unmatched: 4. CDR3 in amino acids: CASRGAGNQETQYF. The CDR3, as DNA: TGCGCCAGCAGGGGAGCGGGGAACCAAGAGACCCAGTACTTC.

J is TRBJ2-1 and V is TRBV5-1, with TRBD2 matching 10 bases. Germline assignment: CDR1 SGHRS and CDR2 YFSETQ. The trim removed 7 bases at V and 10 bases at J, leaving 8 bases unmatched. The CDR3 totals 13 residues. The CDR3 loop reads CASCPTSGTEQFF. The DNA for the CDR3 is TGCGCCAGCTGCCCCACTAGCGGGACCGAGCAGTTCTTC.

The chain employs TRBV2 and TRBJ1-4, with 11 bases aligning to TRBD1. The CDR3 has 15 amino acids. V shed 6 bases, J shed 7 bases, and the junction held 7 bases outside the gene matches. In germline, CDR1 is SNHLY, CDR2 FYNNEI. The CDR3 sequence is CASRGTGGPSEKLFF. The CDR3 nucleotides are TGTGCCAGCAGAGGGACAGGGGGTCCGAGTGAAAAACTGTTTTTT.

The chain combines TRBV7-9 with TRBJ2-1, with 8 bases aligning to TRBD2. The CDR3 is 15 amino acids. The germline V gene has CDR1 SEHNR and CDR2 FQNEAQ (reference sequence). The V gene end was trimmed by 6 bases and the J gene end by 5 bases; junction bases not matched to a gene: 9. The CDR3 region is CASSMGLESNNEQFF. CDR3 bases: TGTGCCAGCAGTATGGGACTAGAGTCCAACAATGAGCAGTTCTTC.

The rearrangement links TRBV11-2 to TRBJ2-7, with D tentatively TRBD1 (6 bases). The ends were cut back, 4 bases at V and 7 bases at J, with 8 bases in the middle. CDR1 SGHAT and CDR2 FQNNGV come from the germline V gene. This CDR3 comprises 11 residues. CDR3 protein: CASSSRGEQYF. In DNA form, the CDR3 reads TGTGCCAGCAGCTCCAGGGGTGAGCAGTACTTC.

The chain combines TRBV19 with TRBJ2-5; 10 bases line up with TRBD1. Trimming at V came to 4 bases and at J to 2 bases, leaving 7 bases not matched to a gene. CDR3 size: 16 residues. From germline, CDR1 is LNHDA and CDR2 SQIVND (reference sequence). The CDR3 DNA follows: TGTGCCAGTAGTAGGCTAGGACAGGGGGGACAAGAGACCCAGTACTTC. Translated: CASSRLGQGGQETQYF.

This clone showed up many times. The gene calls are TRBV6-1 and TRBJ2-4, with 7 bases fitting TRBD1. Losses at the gene ends were 3 bases for V and 0 bases for J; bases not matched to a gene: 5. The CDR3 covers 16 residues. Germline loops: CDR1 MNHNS, CDR2 SASEGT. This CDR3 reads CASSERQGVAKNIQYF. CDR3 sequence (DNA): TGTGCCAGCAGTGAGAGACAGGGAGTAGCCAAAAACATTCAGTACTTC.